This T cell receptor beta chain was sequenced for a study of blood T cell repertoires in COVID-19. For the study at large: Samples taken during acute and convalescent COVID-19 were collected in the United States, Italy and Spain. T cells, B-cell-depleted T cells, or PBMCs supplied cDNA or gDNA.

Germline-derived CDR1 and CDR2 are SGDLS and YYNGEE. V was pared by 3 bases and J by 5 bases, with 7 bases of the junction left unmatched. This CDR3 is built from 15 residues. Methods used by the authors: It was from reference gene primer amplification that nucleated cell counts were estimated. Sequencing was performed with immunoSEQ multiplex PCR; in TCRdb, only in-frame clones are kept and a portion is missing. V and J calls and clone size are as listed in that table; D and trimming were resolved from the DNA. This sample has approximately 72,000 clones, with around 85% found just once. This sequence originates from a woman of 80 years or more with active or convalescent COVID-19. Sequencing was performed on peripheral blood. V is TRBV9 and J is TRBJ2-1; 8 nucleotides agree with TRBD2. In nucleotides, the CDR3 is TGTGCCAGCAGCGAGGGGACTAGATCCAACAATGAGCAGTTCTTC. Translating it yields CASSEGTRSNNEQFF.